This record concerns one TCR beta chain sequence. The data were taken from a study of control samples from healthy donors and cancer patients. Germline CDR1 reads MNHNY; CDR2 reads SVGAGI (reference sequence). The CDR3 is 15 residues long. Trimming cost V 6 bases and J 3 bases; bases outside gene matches: 11. TCRdb keeps only in-frame clones here, not all; method: immunoSEQ multiplex PCR. This table has about 82,000 clones, approximately 94% appearing once. This sequence originates from a young woman in good health. The specimen was blood. This sequence joins TRBV6-6 and TRBJ2-7; 7 bases agree with TRBD1. CDR3 sequence (DNA): TGTGCCAGCAGCAGAGCAGACAGGGTGGTCTACGAGCAGTACTTC. This gives the protein CASSRADRVVYEQYF.